These 20 T cell receptor beta chains share one sample of origin, sequenced in a study of T cells in women clearing cervical HPV infection. The repertoire was sequenced with immunoSEQ multiplex PCR; TCRdb's copy has only in-frame clones and lacks some. The listing records over 10,000 clones. Source material: blood buffy coat. The receptor source for this set is a woman aged 18-70 years with a cervical HPV16 infection that either progressed to CIN3+ or cleared (not recorded which).

Remarks on this clone: The missing CDR3 end, 3 residues past where the read stops, is filled in from the germline J gene. This sequence joins TRBV9 and TRBJ2-1; 9 positions agree with TRBD2. With V trimmed by 3 bases and J by 1 base, 5 bases remained unmatched. Germline lookup yields CDR1 SGDLS and CDR2 YYNGEE. The CDR3 runs 16 residues. The CDR3 is CASSAPGLASYNEQFF. CDR3 DNA, as far as it was read: TGTGCCAGCAGCGCGCCGGGACTAGCATCCTACAATGAG.

A remark on this clone: Read sequence stops 3 residues before the CDR3 end, and the germline J gene provides the missing end. The chain joins TRBV5-5 to TRBJ1-2; tentatively, D is TRBD1 (5 bases). Germline V gene data show CDR1 as SGHKS and CDR2 as YYEKEE (reference sequence). CDR3 length equals 12 residues. The germline V and J ends were trimmed by 7 bases and 7 bases, with 14 bases remaining between them. The CDR3 loop reads CASGRGMSGYTF. The DNA read from the CDR3 is TGTGCCAGCGGAAGGGGCATGAGTGGC.

A remark on this clone: The sequenced fragment ends 3 residues before the CDR3 boundary, so the rest is inferred from the germline J gene. This chain uses TRBV12-3 or TRBV12-4 with TRBJ1-1; maybe TRBD1 (5 bases). This CDR3 comprises 14 residues. Trimming cost V 5 bases and J 3 bases, with 13 bases left between them. The sequenced CDR3 bases are TGTGCCAGCAGTCCACCGCAGGGTCACACTGAA. Its translation is CASSPPQGHTE. From start to end, the CDR3 is CASSPPQGHTEAFF.

This clone registers medium-sized (0.01 to 0.1%) by frequency. The read ends 3 residues shy of where the CDR3 ends; the end is completed using the germline J gene. This chain links TRBV18 with TRBJ2-3; perhaps TRBD2 as D (6 bases). The V gene lost 2 bases and the J gene lost 1 base, with 7 bases spanning the gap. The CDR3 covers 14 residues. From germline, CDR1 is KGHSH and CDR2 LQKENI. The CDR3 region is CASSPSGGTDTQYF. The sequenced part of the CDR3 DNA is TGTGCCAGCTCACCATCGGGGGGCACAGATACG.

With respect to this clone: The read ends 3 residues before the CDR3 terminus; that terminus is restored from the germline J gene. This sequence joins TRBV28 and TRBJ2-2; 11 bases line up with TRBD1. The V gene end was trimmed by 8 bases and the J gene end by 7 bases; junction bases not matched to a gene: 12. Per the germline V gene, CDR1 is MDHEN and CDR2 is SYDVKM. The CDR3 contains 16 residues. CDR3 amino acids: CASSSPGQGVHGELFF. The CDR3 bases that were read are TGTGCCAGCTCCTCACCGGGACAGGGGGTTCACGGGGAG.

On this clone: The read terminates 3 residues before the CDR3 end, so the remaining end is supplied by the germline J gene. The chain employs TRBV14 and TRBJ2-1, with D possibly being TRBD1 (6 bases). The V end was cut by 3 bases, the J end by 3 bases, with 18 bases between. From germline, CDR1 is SGHDN and CDR2 FVKESK. CDR3 length: 17 amino acids. The covered CDR3 bases are TGTGCCAGCAGCCAGATGAGGGTGGACAGATTCTACAATGAG. This codes for CASSQMRVDRFYNE. The whole CDR3 sequence is CASSQMRVDRFYNEQFF.

As for this clone: The read is 3 residues too short to cover the CDR3 end, so that end is filled in from the germline J gene. The chain links TRBV29-1 to TRBJ1-1, with 7 bases fitting TRBD1. Unmatched junction bases numbered 11, after V lost 6 bases and J lost 4 bases. This CDR3 is built from 14 residues. The germline V gene has CDR1 SQVTM and CDR2 ANQGSEA. This CDR3 is CSVGGQATVTEAFF. The part of the CDR3 DNA that was read is TGCAGCGTCGGTGGACAGGCGACGGTCACTGAA.

This clone shows up as medium-sized by frequency. The read stops 3 residues short of the end of the CDR3; the missing end is completed from the germline J gene. This rearrangement joins TRBV18 to TRBJ1-1; 8 nucleotides line up with TRBD1. CDR3 length: 12 amino acids. In germline, CDR1 is KGHSH, CDR2 LQKENI. CDR3 DNA (partial): TGTGCCAGCTCACCGGACAGGGTTGGA. Its protein product is CASSPDRVG. The full CDR3 sequence reads CASSPDRVGAFF.

To note about this clone: Read coverage stops 3 residues before the CDR3 terminus; the germline J gene supplies the remainder. The V call is TRBV7-2, the J call TRBJ2-7; D is possibly TRBD2 (6 bases). The CDR3 totals 15 residues. Germline loops: CDR1 SGHTA, CDR2 FQGNSA. Deletions cut 5 bases from V and 0 bases from J, with 14 bases between. This CDR3 is CASSVRDSSSYEQYF. The covered CDR3 bases are TGTGCCAGCAGCGTACGGGACTCAAGCTCCTACGAG.

CDR3: CASSPSGGWNEQFF. Incomplete CDR3 DNA: TGTGCCAGCTCACCAAGCGGGGGGTGGAATGAG. The chain is built from TRBV18 and TRBJ2-1; TRBD2 matches 9 bases. The CDR3 end is not reached by the read, which stops 3 residues before it; the germline J gene fills it in. The CDR3 sequence is 14 residues long. Per the germline V gene, CDR1 is KGHSH and CDR2 is LQKENI. The J segment lost 7 bases and the V segment lost 2 bases, leaving 3 bases of the junction unmatched.

Comment on this clone: The CDR3 goes on 3 residues after the read ends, and that part is filled in from the germline J gene. This sequence joins TRBV7-9 and TRBJ1-2; possible D gene TRBD1, 6 bases. The V gene lost 5 bases and the J gene lost 6 bases, with 16 bases spanning the gap. Per germline, CDR1 SEHNR and CDR2 FQNEAQ (reference sequence). The CDR3 is 14 residues long. Partial CDR3 DNA: TGTGCCAGCAGCGTATACAGGGAAAACAATGGC. Protein sequence: CASSVYRENNG. In full, the CDR3 is CASSVYRENNGYTF.

About this clone: The sequence runs out 3 residues before the end of the CDR3; the remainder is reconstructed from the germline J gene. The chain couples TRBV19 to TRBJ2-7; TRBD1 matches 9 bases. Trimming cost V 6 bases and J 5 bases; bases outside gene matches: 8. This CDR3 region has 14 residues. Germline V gene sequence: CDR1 LNHDA, CDR2 SQIVND (reference sequence). The DNA read from the CDR3 is TGTGCCAGTAGCCTAGGGGGACAGGGTGACGAG. This sequence encodes CASSLGGQGDE. The whole CDR3 protein reads CASSLGGQGDEQYF.

On this clone itself: Coverage ceases 3 residues before the CDR3 finishes, and the germline J gene fills in the end. V and J are TRBV19 and TRBJ1-1; 11 nucleotides align to TRBD1. V lost 5 bases, J lost 6 bases, and 5 bases stayed unmatched. The CDR3 is made up of 14 amino acids. Germline values: CDR1 LNHDA, CDR2 SQIVND (reference sequence). The CDR3 is CASSADRGLAEAFF. The CDR3 bases that were read are TGTGCCAGTAGTGCGGACAGGGGGCTGGCTGAA.

Details on this clone: The read terminates 3 residues before the CDR3 end, so the remaining end is supplied by the germline J gene. The gene calls are TRBV5-6 and TRBJ2-7; 8 positions match TRBD1. The ends lost 4 bases at V and 4 bases at J; junction bases unmatched: 7. Germline V CDR1 and CDR2: SGHDT, YYEEEE. This CDR3 region has 14 residues. The sequenced part of the CDR3 DNA is TGTGCCAGCAGCCTCCCGGGACAGGAGTACGAG. It codes for CASSLPGQEYE. The whole CDR3 protein reads CASSLPGQEYEQYF.

Concerning this clone itself: From the germline J gene comes the end of the CDR3, since the read stops 3 residues before it. The chain carries TRBV2 and TRBJ2-7; maybe TRBD1 (6 bases). Germline V gene data show CDR1 as SNHLY and CDR2 as FYNNEI. V was cut by 8 bases and J by 5 bases, with 16 bases left in between. The CDR3 has 13 residues. Partial CDR3 DNA: TGTGCCAGCCACGGTGAAACAGGGAACGAG. Its protein product is CASHGETGNE. Given in full, the CDR3 is CASHGETGNEQYF.

To note about this clone: The read falls 3 residues short of the CDR3 end, and the missing part is taken from the germline J gene. The chain links TRBV11-2 to TRBJ2-7; weak D call: TRBD1 (7 bases). V was cut by 3 bases and J by 5 bases, with 14 bases left in between. The CDR3 length is 14 residues. Germline V lookup: CDR1 SGHAT, CDR2 FQNNGV. Here the CDR3 reads CASSFTGEANEQYF. The part of the CDR3 DNA that was read is TGTGCCAGCAGCTTCACAGGGGAGGCCAACGAG.

CDR3 protein: CASSDPGIDTQYF. CDR3 DNA (partial): TGTGCCAGCAGTGACCCGGGGATAGATACG. The chain employs TRBV6-1 and TRBJ2-3; weak D call: TRBD2 (5 bases). Read sequence stops 3 residues before the CDR3 end, and the germline J gene provides the missing end. This CDR3 contains 13 residues. Germline V gene sequence: CDR1 MNHNS, CDR2 SASEGT. V lost 3 bases and J 5 bases, leaving 9 bases between the germline ends.

As to this clone: The read terminates 3 residues before the CDR3 end, so the remaining end is supplied by the germline J gene. The chain recombines TRBV19 with TRBJ2-1; 11 bases are shared with TRBD2. V was pared by 7 bases and J by 6 bases, with 8 bases of the junction left unmatched. The germline gives CDR1 LNHDA, CDR2 SQIVND (reference sequence). This CDR3 is 15 amino acids long. The CDR3 spells CASTTLAGAINEQFF. CDR3 bases read: TGTGCCAGTACAACACTAGCGGGGGCAATCAATGAG.

Of note for this clone: The CDR3 is cut off 3 residues early in the read; its end comes from the germline J gene. This chain links TRBV5-4 with TRBJ1-4; TRBD1 is a possible D gene (5 bases). The CDR3 is 12 residues long. V shed 7 bases and J shed 6 bases, with 10 bases lying between them. The germline gives CDR1 SGHNT, CDR2 YYREEE (reference sequence). The CDR3 loop is CASGDRDEKLFF. The DNA read from the CDR3 is TGTGCCAGCGGCGACAGAGATGAAAAA.

Worth noting for this clone: Read sequence stops 3 residues before the CDR3 end, and the germline J gene provides the missing end. The chain carries TRBV5-5 and TRBJ1-4; D call uncertain. The germline CDR1 and CDR2 sequences are SGHKS and YYEKEE (reference sequence). V was clipped by 4 bases and J by 6 bases, with 13 bases between them. This CDR3 has 14 residues. The chain's CDR3 is CASSQDLGHEKLFF. Partial CDR3 DNA: TGTGCCAGCAGCCAAGATTTGGGCCATGAAAAA.